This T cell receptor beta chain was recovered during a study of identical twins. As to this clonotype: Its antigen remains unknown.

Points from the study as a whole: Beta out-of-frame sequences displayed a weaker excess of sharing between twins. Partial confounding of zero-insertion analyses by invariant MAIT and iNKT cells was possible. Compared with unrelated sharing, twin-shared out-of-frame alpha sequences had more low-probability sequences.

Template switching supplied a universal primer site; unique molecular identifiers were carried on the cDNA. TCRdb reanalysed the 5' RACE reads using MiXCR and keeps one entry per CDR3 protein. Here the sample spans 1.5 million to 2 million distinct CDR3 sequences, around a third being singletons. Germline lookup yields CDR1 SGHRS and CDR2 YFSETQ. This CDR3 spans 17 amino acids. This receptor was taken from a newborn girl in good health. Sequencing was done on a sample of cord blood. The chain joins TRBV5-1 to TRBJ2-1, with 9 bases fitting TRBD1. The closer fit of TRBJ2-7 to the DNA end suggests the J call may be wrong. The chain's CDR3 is CASSRPPQGAGYNEQYF. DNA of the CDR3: TGCGCCAGCAGCAGACCACCACAGGGGGCGGGATACAATGAGCAGTACTTC.